This entry features one T cell receptor beta chain sequence. The PCR employed 60 Vbeta primers together with 13 Jbeta primers. The protocol was immunoSEQ multiplex PCR, while the TCRdb copy is restricted to in-frame clones and leaves out a portion. Of some 130,000 clones in the sample, approximately 80% were seen once. This sample stems from a study of cytomegalovirus exposure and HLA in healthy donors. The receptor's source is a man aged 30-40 years in good health and CMV-seronegative. Sequenced: PBMCs.

DNA for the CDR3: TGTGCCAGCAGCTTAACGGTCAGGGCTCATCAGCCCCAGCATTTT. This translates into CASSLTVRAHQPQHF. J is TRBJ1-5 and V is TRBV7-8; possibly TRBD1 for D (5 bases). Trimming removed 2 bases at V and 5 bases at J, with 13 bases between. This CDR3 has 15 residues. Looked up from germline, CDR1 is SGHVS and CDR2 is FQNEAQ.